The 25 T cell receptor beta chains presented below share a single source sample, sequenced in a study of human T cells and chemical hapten exposure. TCRdb reprocessed the 5' RACE reads with MiXCR, giving one entry per CDR3 protein. This table has 110,000 or so distinct CDR3 sequences, approximately 20% appearing once. Before extraction, the whole blood was not fractionated, and total RNA was taken from it. The source of these receptors is a human donor in good health.

The chain carries TRBV6-5 and TRBJ1-5, with 7 bases identical to TRBD1. The CDR3 extends over 15 amino acids. Trimming took 0 bases from V and 4 from J; bases not matched to a gene: 3. Germline CDR1 is MNHEY and CDR2 is SVGAGI. This chain's CDR3 is CASSYSTGPNQPQHF. In nucleotides, the CDR3 is TGTGCCAGCAGTTACTCGACAGGGCCGAATCAGCCCCAGCATTTT.

The chain joins TRBV29-1 to TRBJ2-1, with a weak D call TRBD2 (6 bases). The V gene lost 0 bases and the J gene lost 15 bases, with 12 bases spanning the gap. The germline CDR1 and CDR2 sequences are SQVTM and ANQGSEA. This CDR3 spans 11 amino acids. The CDR3 nucleotides read TGCAGCGTTGAAGAGGGAGGTTCGTGGTTCTTC. Its protein is CSVEEGGSWFF.

This clonotype has just a few counts. Here the CDR3 reads CASSLAGARNSPLHF. The CDR3, as DNA: TGTGCCAGCAGTTTAGCGGGGGCGAGGAATTCACCCCTCCACTTT. This sequence joins TRBV12-3 or TRBV12-4 and TRBJ1-6; perhaps TRBD1 as D (6 bases). The CDR3 totals 15 residues. Trimming left V 0 bases short and J 7 bases short, with 10 bases between.

This clonotype has more than one count but fewer than ten. This chain connects TRBV7-9 to TRBJ1-6; D possibly corresponds to TRBD1 (5 bases). V lost 5 bases, J lost 0 bases, and 11 bases lay in between. Per the germline V gene, CDR1 is SEHNR and CDR2 is FQNEAQ (reference sequence). The CDR3 sequence is 16 residues long. The DNA of the CDR3 is TGTGCCAGCAGCCCGGGACTGAGCTCCTATAATTCACCCCTCCACTTT. Amino acids: CASSPGLSSYNSPLHF.

The rearrangement links TRBV30 to TRBJ1-1; the match to TRBD1 covers 11 bases. This CDR3 contains 15 residues. The J segment lost 1 base and the V segment lost 1 base, leaving 2 bases of the junction unmatched. Germline V gene data show CDR1 as GTSNPN and CDR2 as SVGIG (reference sequence). The CDR3 DNA is TGTGCCTGGAGTGGGACAGGGGGCCCGAACACTGAAGCTTTCTTT. This encodes CAWSGTGGPNTEAFF.

This clonotype was seen a few times. The rearrangement joins TRBV28 to TRBJ2-7; D call uncertain. The CDR3 contains 11 residues. From germline, CDR1 is MDHEN and CDR2 SYDVKM. Between the trimmed V and J ends, which lost 5 bases and 4 bases, there was a span of 6 bases. The CDR3 DNA follows: TGTGCCAGCAGTGATCAATACGAGCAGTACTTC. It translates to CASSDQYEQYF.

The sample holds a few counts of this clonotype. The rearrangement uses TRBV9 and TRBJ1-2; TRBD1 might be the D (6 bases). The V gene's germline CDR1 is SGDLS and CDR2 YYNGEE. V was shortened by 3 bases and J by 8 bases, with 11 bases between the two germline ends. This CDR3 contains 12 residues. This CDR3 is CASSAGQTGYTF. The DNA of the CDR3 is TGTGCCAGCAGCGCAGGACAGACCGGCTACACCTTC.

This clonotype was seen a few times. V is TRBV19 and J is TRBJ1-2, with 8 bases lining up with TRBD1. This CDR3 is built from 15 residues. Looked up from germline, CDR1 is LNHDA and CDR2 is SQIVND (reference sequence). V was pared by 5 bases and J by 4 bases, with 9 bases of the junction left unmatched. DNA of the CDR3: TGTGCCAGTAGTGCCACAGGGGGATCGGCCTATGGCTACACCTTC. This gives the protein CASSATGGSAYGYTF.

V gene TRBV6-2 or TRBV6-3 combines with J gene TRBJ2-1; TRBD2 matches at 11 bases. The CDR3 contains 16 residues. Germline assignment: CDR1 MNHEY and CDR2 SVGEGT. Trimming at V came to 5 bases and at J to 6 bases, leaving 9 bases not matched to a gene. The DNA of the CDR3 is TGTGCCAGCAGTGACGCCTTTAGCGGGAGGGCCAATGAGCAGTTCTTC. It encodes CASSDAFSGRANEQFF.

The CDR3 loop reads CASSPLQRDGNEQFF. As DNA, the CDR3 is TGTGCCAGCAGCCCCCTTCAGCGGGACGGGAATGAGCAGTTCTTC. The chain joins TRBV5-6 to TRBJ2-1; 7 bases are a match to TRBD2. CDR3 length equals 15 residues. CDR1 and CDR2 (germline): SGHDT, YYEEEE. The V and J ends lost 4 bases and 7 bases, in that order; junction bases with no gene match: 11.

In regard to this clonotype: This CDR3 is missing its conserved last phenylalanine or tryptophan, likely due to a read error. The gene calls are TRBV6-1 and TRBJ2-3; D perhaps matches TRBD2 (5 bases). Germline V gene data show CDR1 as MNHNS and CDR2 as SASEGT. V lost 6 bases to trimming and J lost 2 bases, with 15 bases between them. CDR3 size: 15 residues. CDR3 amino acids: CASSSRGRDTDTQYL. The CDR3 DNA sequence: TGTGCCAGCAGCAGTCGAGGGCGAGACACAGATACGCAGTATCTT.

This clonotype was seen a handful of times. The CDR3 is CASTPTGNSYEQYF. The CDR3 nucleotides read TGTGCCAGCACCCCGACAGGAAACTCCTACGAGCAGTACTTC. The rearrangement links TRBV5-6 to TRBJ2-7, with D possibly matching TRBD1 (6 bases). The CDR3 length is 14 residues. The ends were cut back, 6 bases at V and 0 bases at J, with 13 bases in the middle. The germline CDR1 and CDR2 sequences are SGHDT and YYEEEE.

The chain links TRBV18 to TRBJ1-2, with a tentative D call TRBD1 (5 bases). Between the trimmed V and J ends, which lost 0 bases and 4 bases, there was a span of 12 bases. The V gene's germline CDR1 is KGHSH and CDR2 LQKENI. The CDR3 length is 15 residues. The CDR3 loop is CASSPPLSRGYGYTF. As DNA, the CDR3 is TGTGCCAGCTCACCACCCCTCTCAAGGGGCTATGGCTACACCTTC.

This clonotype was seen a handful of times. The rearrangement links TRBV12-3 or TRBV12-4 to TRBJ2-5; D gene unclear. The CDR3 contains 17 residues. V lost 3 bases and J 2 bases, leaving 19 bases between the germline ends. CDR3 residues: CASSFLSVGEPQETQYF. Written as DNA, the CDR3 is TGTGCCAGCAGTTTCCTTTCGGTTGGCGAACCTCAAGAGACCCAGTACTTC.

The chain couples TRBV7-2 to TRBJ1-1; D gene uncertain. Germline V gene data show CDR1 as SGHTA and CDR2 as FQGNSA. V was pared by 2 bases and J by 8 bases, with 12 bases between. The CDR3 is 13 residues long. The CDR3 region has the DNA TGTGCCAGCAGCTTAAAAACTTTTTCAGAAGCTTTCTTT. Amino acid sequence: CASSLKTFSEAFF.

This clonotype was detected a few times. The chain is built from TRBV2 and TRBJ2-3; no firm D call. Germline CDR1 and CDR2: SNHLY and FYNNEI. The CDR3 loop spans 14 amino acids. Trimming shortened V by 6 bases and J by 4 bases, and 14 bases separated the two germline ends. This chain's CDR3 is CASRGLDGPDTQYF. The CDR3 region has the DNA TGTGCCAGCAGGGGCCTGGACGGCCCAGATACGCAGTATTTT.

The chain is built from TRBV28 and TRBJ1-3; D is unclear. CDR1 is MDHEN and CDR2 is SYDVKM in the germline V gene. The CDR3 has 14 amino acids. With 3 bases removed from V and 0 bases from J, the gap between germline ends came to 6 bases. The CDR3 DNA reads TGTGCCAGCAGTTTCGAGGGCTCTGGAAACACCATATATTTT. Translated, it gives CASSFEGSGNTIYF.

This clonotype was seen more than once but under ten times. This rearrangement joins TRBV29-1 to TRBJ2-1; 10 bases are a match to TRBD2. Looked up from germline, CDR1 is SQVTM and CDR2 is ANQGSEA. This CDR3 has 15 amino acids. The junction had 15 bases not matched to a gene; V was cut back by 7 bases and J by 9 bases. CDR3 in amino acids: CSALYSAGGPGEQFF. CDR3 coding DNA: TGCAGCGCCCTCTACTCAGCGGGAGGGCCGGGTGAGCAGTTCTTC.

A few counts support this clonotype. CDR3 coding DNA: TGCGCCAGCAGCTTGGTTCCAGGGAGCTCCTACAATGAGCAGTTCTTC. Amino acids: CASSLVPGSSYNEQFF. The chain combines TRBV5-1 with TRBJ2-1, with D perhaps matching TRBD1 or TRBD2 (5 bases each). V was pared by 0 bases and J by 0 bases, with 10 bases between. Germline V gives CDR1 SGHRS, CDR2 YFSETQ. The CDR3 totals 16 residues.

This clonotype was detected a few times. J is TRBJ2-1 and V is TRBV28; D is unclear. Germline V CDR1 and CDR2: MDHEN, SYDVKM. The V gene lost 3 bases and the J gene lost 9 bases, with 12 bases spanning the gap. The CDR3 spans 13 residues. The CDR3 here is CASSLLVTFEQFF. The DNA for the CDR3 is TGTGCCAGCAGTTTGTTGGTTACGTTTGAGCAGTTCTTC. The full variable domain, rest sourced from reference TRBV28 and TRBJ2-1, is DVKVTQSSRYLVKRTGEKVFLECVQDMDHENMFWYRQDPGLGLRLIYFSYDVKMKEKGDIPEGYSVSREKKERFSLILESASTNQTSMYLCASSLLVTFEQFFGPGTRLTVL.

The chain combines TRBV3-1 with TRBJ1-2; D unresolved. V dropped 0 bases and J dropped 8 bases, with 13 bases sitting between them. CDR3 length: 14 residues. Looked up from germline, CDR1 is LGHDT and CDR2 is YNNKEL (reference sequence). CDR3 sequence (DNA): TGTGCCAGCAGCCAAGATCTATCGCAGAGAGGCTACACCTTC. This encodes CASSQDLSQRGYTF.

This clonotype was detected only a few times. The gene calls are TRBV27 and TRBJ1-6; TRBD1 is a possible D gene (5 bases). Germline values: CDR1 MNHEY, CDR2 SMNVEV (reference sequence). CDR3 length: 15 residues. V lost 3 bases to trimming and J lost 0 bases, with 6 bases between them. CDR3 in amino acids: CASSFDSSYNSPLHF. CDR3 DNA sequence: TGTGCCAGCAGTTTCGACAGCTCCTATAATTCACCCCTCCACTTT.

V gene TRBV14 combines with J gene TRBJ2-7, with D perhaps matching TRBD2 (5 bases). The V end lost 1 base, the J end lost 7 bases, and 8 bases lay between the germline ends. CDR3 length equals 12 residues. Germline V CDR1 and CDR2: SGHDN, FVKESK. In nucleotides, the CDR3 is TGTGCCAGCAGCCAAGGAACGGGGGAGCAGTACTTC. It translates to CASSQGTGEQYF.

This clonotype was seen a few times. The chain uses TRBV28 and TRBJ2-3; no definite D call. Germline V gene data show CDR1 as MDHEN and CDR2 as SYDVKM. The CDR3 loop spans 13 amino acids. Trimming pared 5 bases from V and 1 base from J, leaving 7 bases between. CDR3 nucleotide sequence: TGTGCCAGCAGTACCCTTCGCACAGATACGCAGTATTTT. It is translated as CASSTLRTDTQYF.

At least ten counts were recorded for this clonotype. This chain connects TRBV20-1 to TRBJ2-1; D remains ambiguous. The CDR3 length is 15 residues. Trimming left V 0 bases short and J 8 bases short, with 17 bases between. CDR1 is DFQATT and CDR2 is SNEGSKA in the germline V gene (reference sequence). The CDR3: CSARDGRSREDEQFF. The CDR3 DNA follows: TGCAGTGCTAGAGATGGGCGGTCCCGCGAAGATGAGCAGTTCTTC.